This T cell receptor beta chain appears in the sequencing data of a study of T-cell reconstitution after alpha-beta-depleted transplantation in children. Broader study findings: T-cell counts and diversity at one year following transplant were attributed mainly to newly produced T cells. For some patients, TCRbeta diversity was high at day 60 because of recipient T cells and thymic progenitors that survived. Alpha-beta T cells about two months after transplant reportedly derived from several hundred expanded graft clones.

CDR1 is SNHLY, CDR2 FYNNEI, per germline. The CDR3 covers 17 residues. Molecular barcoding with unique molecular identifiers was used for the TCRbeta library. TCRdb re-called the PCR reads through MiXCR, storing one row per CDR3 protein. Seen here are roughly 120,000 distinct CDR3 sequences, 9% to 12% observed once, and the top ten hold nearly 35%. This clonotype was seen just once. What it recognizes is unknown. A read error may account for a junction end that differs from germline. This sequence was found in a boy younger than 10 with acute lymphoblastic leukemia, due to receive a stem cell transplant. This material consisted of PBMCs, taken before TCRalphabeta/CD19-depleted stem cell transplant. The chain couples TRBV2 to TRBJ2-5; D might be TRBD1 or TRBD2, each matching 5 bases. For the CDR3, the DNA is TGTGCCAACAGTGAATTGGGTCTATACCAGGGAGTGGAGACCCAGTACTTC. This sequence encodes CANSELGLYQGVETQYF.